This T cell receptor (beta chain) was recorded in a study of vaccination and CD4 T cells after COVID-19. Only a few counts were recorded for this clonotype. Its target is unknown. Regarding treatment: roughly ten-day PBMC culture with coronavirus spike peptide pools or control peptides (ViraFEST assay). This CDR3 region has 16 residues. Losses at the gene ends were 1 base for V and 3 bases for J; bases not matched to a gene: 5. Germline CDR1 and CDR2: SGHVS and FNYEAQ. At the Johns Hopkins FTIC core, DNA taken from cultured CD4+ T cells was sequenced by way of the Oncomine TCR Beta short-read assay. TCRdb fed the PCR reads into MiXCR, producing one record per CDR3 protein. The sample records 20,000 to 25,000 distinct CDR3 sequences, over 45% being singletons.

The receptor was derived from a human donor who had recovered from COVID-19. Source material: CD4+ T cells from blood, cultured in vitro. The chain links TRBV7-6 to TRBJ2-2, with 7 bases lining up with TRBD2. CDR3 sequence (DNA): TGTGCCAGCAGCTTAGGGGAGCGGGGTTACACCGGGGAGCTGTTTTTT. Its protein is CASSLGERGYTGELFF.